This T cell receptor beta chain was observed in a study of blood T cells in healthy people across ages. From germline, CDR1 is MNHEY and CDR2 SVGAGI. The CDR3 consists of 15 residues. Comment on this clonotype: Antigen: not known.

With a J-beta primer mix and a sample-barcoded 5' primer, a second PCR ran about 6 to 11 cycles. TCRdb processed the 5' RACE reads anew with MiXCR; each CDR3 protein has one entry. The sample has 800,000 to 900,000 distinct CDR3 sequences; about 59% are singletons. Those donating, healthy Caucasian individuals from Russia, were aged about 6 to 95. Whole-study results and caveats: With donor CMV status unknown, expanded clonotype changes were possibly confounded. No conclusive comparison of naive versus antigen-experienced cells was possible with unsorted PBMCs. Calculation of diversity from one million T cells yielded estimates considered to be underestimates.

V usage is TRBV6-5 and J usage is TRBJ2-5; tentatively, D is TRBD2 (7 bases). The J call is doubtful: the DNA matches TRBJ2-7 better. This TCR was sampled from a man younger than 45 in good health. Sequenced material: blood. Written as DNA, the CDR3 is TGTGCCAGCAGTGGGGGGGGGGACACGAACTACGAGCAGTACTTC. It is translated as CASSGGGDTNYEQYF.